A selection of T cell receptor beta chains follows, all from one sample in a study of T cells in Graves' hyperthyroidism and ophthalmopathy. TCRdb independently ran MiXCR on the multiplex PCR reads; one entry per CDR3 protein. In the table there are roughly 330,000 distinct CDR3 sequences, 16% of which are singletons. The sequenced sample consisted of blood. The receptors were gathered from a man aged 25-45 years with Graves' hyperthyroidism. Each CDR3 is given with its conserved first and last residue. Fields, in order: CDR3 DNA, CDR3 protein, CDR3 length, J gene, D gene, clone size, V gene. A D gene is named only where the DNA matches it firmly. Expanded clones get a size class; other rows say once, few or many, or leave the size out.

CDR3 DNA: TGTGCCAGCAACAATGAAAACACTGAAGCTTTCTTT
CDR3 protein: CASNNENTEAFF
CDR3 length: 12
J gene: TRBJ1-1
D gene: NA
clone size: many
V gene: TRBV11-2

CDR3 DNA: TGTGCCTGGAGTGTCGGGACAGGGAACACCGGGGAGCTGTTTTTT
CDR3 protein: CAWSVGTGNTGELFF
CDR3 length: 15
J gene: TRBJ2-2
D gene: TRBD1
clone size: many
V gene: TRBV30

CDR3 DNA: TGTGCCAGCAGCTTAGCGCTAGTCGGGGGTGAGCAGTTCTTC
CDR3 protein: CASSLALVGGEQFF
CDR3 length: 14
J gene: TRBJ2-1
D gene: NA
clone size: many
V gene: TRBV7-9

CDR3 DNA: TGCGCCAGCAGCAAACAGGGGGCGGACACTGAAGCTTTCTTT
CDR3 protein: CASSKQGADTEAFF
CDR3 length: 14
J gene: TRBJ1-1
D gene: TRBD1
clone size: many
V gene: TRBV5-1

CDR3 DNA: TGTGCCAGCAGCTTAGTTCCAGCGGGACAAGAGACCCAGTACTTC
CDR3 protein: CASSLVPAGQETQYF
CDR3 length: 15
J gene: TRBJ2-5
D gene: TRBD2
clone size: few
V gene: TRBV7-9

CDR3 DNA: TGTGCCAGTACACGACCCCTATCTGGGGCCAACGTCCTGACTTTC
CDR3 protein: CASTRPLSGANVLTF
CDR3 length: 15
J gene: TRBJ2-6
D gene: NA
clone size: NA
V gene: TRBV28

CDR3 DNA: TGTGCCAGCAGTTTAACAGATAGCAATCAGCCCCAGCATTTT
CDR3 protein: CASSLTDSNQPQHF
CDR3 length: 14
J gene: TRBJ1-5
D gene: NA
clone size: few
V gene: TRBV12-3/TRBV12-4

CDR3 DNA: TGCGCCAGCAGCCGTAGCGGGGCTAACACCGGGGAGCTGTTTTTT
CDR3 protein: CASSRSGANTGELFF
CDR3 length: 15
J gene: TRBJ2-2
D gene: TRBD2
clone size: NA
V gene: TRBV5-1

CDR3 DNA: TGTGCCAGCAGTTCTACGGGGGTATCAGGAAACACCATATATTTT
CDR3 protein: CASSSTGVSGNTIYF
CDR3 length: 15
J gene: TRBJ1-3
D gene: NA
clone size: NA
V gene: TRBV7-8

CDR3 DNA: TGTGCCAGCAGTATCGGGACCGGGGAGCTGTTTTTT
CDR3 protein: CASSIGTGELFF
CDR3 length: 12
J gene: TRBJ2-2
D gene: NA
clone size: many
V gene: TRBV6-1

CDR3 DNA: TGTGCCAGCGCACGACTAGCGGGAGGGACTGAGCAGTTCTTC
CDR3 protein: CASARLAGGTEQFF
CDR3 length: 14
J gene: TRBJ2-1
D gene: TRBD2
clone size: NA
V gene: TRBV12-3/TRBV12-4

CDR3 DNA: TGTGCCAGCAGTTTCTCTGGCGGGGAGCTGTTTTTT
CDR3 protein: CASSFSGGELFF
CDR3 length: 12
J gene: TRBJ2-2
D gene: NA
clone size: many
V gene: TRBV2

CDR3 DNA: TGTGCCTGGACAGGGTCCGGGGGTCAGCCCCAGCATTTT
CDR3 protein: CAWTGSGGQPQHF
CDR3 length: 13
J gene: TRBJ1-5
D gene: NA
clone size: NA
V gene: TRBV30

CDR3 DNA: TGTGCCAGCAGTTCAGGGACAGCTGGAAGCACTGAAGCTTTCTTT
CDR3 protein: CASSSGTAGSTEAFF
CDR3 length: 15
J gene: TRBJ1-1
D gene: TRBD1
clone size: many
V gene: TRBV6-1

CDR3 DNA: TGTGCCAGCAGTCCCCACGGGGGTTCGGTGCAGTACTTC
CDR3 protein: CASSPHGGSVQYF
CDR3 length: 13
J gene: TRBJ2-7
D gene: NA
clone size: many
V gene: TRBV28

CDR3 DNA: TGTGCCAGTAGTCCCCCTGGCGGGCCCCCTGGCTACGAGCAGTACTTC
CDR3 protein: CASSPPGGPPGYEQYF
CDR3 length: 16
J gene: TRBJ2-7
D gene: NA
clone size: NA
V gene: TRBV19

CDR3 DNA: TGCGCCAGCAGCTCTATTCGTACCCGGACTTCCGAATACGGGGATGAGCAGTTCTTC
CDR3 protein: CASSSIRTRTSEYGDEQFF
CDR3 length: 19
J gene: TRBJ2-1
D gene: NA
clone size: NA
V gene: TRBV5-1

CDR3 DNA: TGTGCCACCGGCCGGGGGAGATCGGCGGATACGCAGTATTTT
CDR3 protein: CATGRGRSADTQYF
CDR3 length: 14
J gene: TRBJ2-3
D gene: NA
clone size: many
V gene: TRBV28

CDR3 DNA: TGTGCCAGTAGCAGTGGCGGAGGGGGACAGGGAGGGGCCCAGTACTTC
CDR3 protein: CASSSGGGGQGGAQYF
CDR3 length: 16
J gene: TRBJ2-5
D gene: TRBD1
clone size: NA
V gene: TRBV19

CDR3 DNA: TGTGCCAGCAGCTGGAGGGGGCCGGGCAGCAATCAGCCCCAGCATTTT
CDR3 protein: CASSWRGPGSNQPQHF
CDR3 length: 16
J gene: TRBJ1-5
D gene: TRBD1
clone size: NA
V gene: TRBV12-3/TRBV12-4

CDR3 DNA: TGTGCCAGCAGCTCCGGGCACCGGGACAGGGGAGATACGCAGTATTTT
CDR3 protein: CASSSGHRDRGDTQYF
CDR3 length: 16
J gene: TRBJ2-3
D gene: TRBD1
clone size: few
V gene: TRBV7-8

CDR3 DNA: TGTGCCAGCGGAAGAACAGGTGTGCCGAGCTCCTACGAGCAGTACTTC
CDR3 protein: CASGRTGVPSSYEQYF
CDR3 length: 16
J gene: TRBJ2-7
D gene: NA
clone size: many
V gene: TRBV28

CDR3 DNA: TGTGCCAGTTTCTCTGGAAACACCATATATTTT
CDR3 protein: CASFSGNTIYF
CDR3 length: 11
J gene: TRBJ1-3
D gene: NA
clone size: many
V gene: TRBV3-1

CDR3 DNA: TGCAGTGCCGCACTGTGGGGCCAGGGCAAGAATGAGCAGTTCTTC
CDR3 protein: CSAALWGQGKNEQFF
CDR3 length: 15
J gene: TRBJ2-1
D gene: NA
clone size: NA
V gene: TRBV20-1

CDR3 DNA: TGTGCCAGCAGCTTAGCCCAGGGTTCCAACTATGGCTACACCTTC
CDR3 protein: CASSLAQGSNYGYTF
CDR3 length: 15
J gene: TRBJ1-2
D gene: NA
clone size: NA
V gene: TRBV7-9

CDR3 DNA: TGTGCCAGCAGCCGAAGTGGAAGGACAGGATCACTCCAAGAGACCCAGTACTTC
CDR3 protein: CASSRSGRTGSLQETQYF
CDR3 length: 18
J gene: TRBJ2-5
D gene: TRBD1
clone size: many
V gene: TRBV13

CDR3 DNA: TGTGCCAGCAGTTACTACGGAGCGGAGGCCTACAATGAGCAGTTCTTC
CDR3 protein: CASSYYGAEAYNEQFF
CDR3 length: 16
J gene: TRBJ2-1
D gene: NA
clone size: few
V gene: TRBV6-9

CDR3 DNA: TGTGCCAGTCGCCCCTGGATCCGGGCCGGAAACACCATATATTTT
CDR3 protein: CASRPWIRAGNTIYF
CDR3 length: 15
J gene: TRBJ1-3
D gene: NA
clone size: few
V gene: TRBV19

CDR3 DNA: TGCGCCAGCAGCTCGGGACTAGCGGGAGGTGAGCAGTTCTTC
CDR3 protein: CASSSGLAGGEQFF
CDR3 length: 14
J gene: TRBJ2-1
D gene: TRBD2
clone size: many
V gene: TRBV5-1

CDR3 DNA: TGTGCCAGCAGCTTATGGATTAGCACAGATACGCAGTATTTT
CDR3 protein: CASSLWISTDTQYF
CDR3 length: 14
J gene: TRBJ2-3
D gene: NA
clone size: many
V gene: TRBV11-1

CDR3 DNA: TGTGCCAGCAGTTTCCCCGGGGGCAAGTCAGATACGCAGTATTTT
CDR3 protein: CASSFPGGKSDTQYF
CDR3 length: 15
J gene: TRBJ2-3
D gene: NA
clone size: many
V gene: TRBV12-3/TRBV12-4

CDR3 DNA: TGTGCCAGCAGCGAGCTGGGACTAGCGGGAGAAGAGCAGTACTTC
CDR3 protein: CASSELGLAGEEQYF
CDR3 length: 15
J gene: TRBJ2-7
D gene: TRBD2
clone size: few
V gene: TRBV7-3

CDR3 DNA: TGTGCCAGCAGGGGGAACTCGAACACTGAAGCTTTCTTT
CDR3 protein: CASRGNSNTEAFF
CDR3 length: 13
J gene: TRBJ1-1
D gene: NA
clone size: many
V gene: TRBV12-3/TRBV12-4

CDR3 DNA: TGTGCCAGCAGAGACAGTGGGATCGGGGAGCTGTTTTTT
CDR3 protein: CASRDSGIGELFF
CDR3 length: 13
J gene: TRBJ2-2
D gene: NA
clone size: NA
V gene: TRBV3-1

CDR3 DNA: TGTGCCAGCAGCTTAGTTCCCCAGGGATCACCCCTCCACTTT
CDR3 protein: CASSLVPQGSPLHF
CDR3 length: 14
J gene: TRBJ1-6
D gene: NA
clone size: NA
V gene: TRBV11-3

CDR3 DNA: TGTGCCAGCAGCTTAGGAGTTGCGGATGAGCAGTTCTTC
CDR3 protein: CASSLGVADEQFF
CDR3 length: 13
J gene: TRBJ2-1
D gene: NA
clone size: NA
V gene: TRBV11-3

CDR3 DNA: TGTGCCAGCAGCCAACGGGCAGCTCCAATGTCCTATGGCTACACCTTC
CDR3 protein: CASSQRAAPMSYGYTF
CDR3 length: 16
J gene: TRBJ1-2
D gene: NA
clone size: many
V gene: TRBV3-1

CDR3 DNA: TGCGCCCCACGGTCAGTCGGACCCGGAGGGGGCGATCGGGGCCCGAACACTGAAGCTTTCTTT
CDR3 protein: CAPRSVGPGGGDRGPNTEAFF
CDR3 length: 21
J gene: TRBJ1-1
D gene: TRBD1
clone size: many
V gene: TRBV5-1

CDR3 DNA: TGTGCCAGCAGTCAGGAGCCCCGCACCTATGGCTACACCTTC
CDR3 protein: CASSQEPRTYGYTF
CDR3 length: 14
J gene: TRBJ1-2
D gene: NA
clone size: many
V gene: TRBV6-1

CDR3 DNA: TGTGCCAGCAGTGGAGGGGGAACTGAAGCTTTCTTT
CDR3 protein: CASSGGGTEAFF
CDR3 length: 12
J gene: TRBJ1-1
D gene: NA
clone size: many
V gene: TRBV6-1

CDR3 DNA: TGTGCCAGCAGCTCCGGACAGGGTGGGGCTTTCTTT
CDR3 protein: CASSSGQGGAFF
CDR3 length: 12
J gene: TRBJ1-1
D gene: TRBD1
clone size: many
V gene: TRBV3-1

CDR3 DNA: TGTGCCAGCAGACTAAGGGACGACACCTTCTCCTACGAGCAGTACTTC
CDR3 protein: CASRLRDDTFSYEQYF
CDR3 length: 16
J gene: TRBJ2-7
D gene: NA
clone size: NA
V gene: TRBV6-2/TRBV6-3

CDR3 DNA: TGTGCCAGCAGCTTGTGGCCGGCTCAGCCCCAGCATTTT
CDR3 protein: CASSLWPAQPQHF
CDR3 length: 13
J gene: TRBJ1-5
D gene: NA
clone size: many
V gene: TRBV5-5